A single sample gave rise to the 10 T cell receptor beta chains below, sequenced in a study of control samples from healthy donors and cancer patients. Generated by immunoSEQ multiplex PCR, the TCRdb table keeps only in-frame clones and is missing some. Of 75,000 to 100,000 clones in the sample, under 90% were seen once. The sample was blood. These receptors were collected from a man aged 50 or older in good health.

V is TRBV30 and J is TRBJ1-4; 7 bases match TRBD1. The V gene end was trimmed by 5 bases and the J gene end by 7 bases; junction bases not matched to a gene: 10. The germline gives CDR1 GTSNPN, CDR2 SVGIG (reference sequence). This CDR3 is built from 14 residues. The CDR3 protein is CAWGRPGGGEKLFF. The CDR3 coding sequence is TGTGCCTGGGGTAGACCAGGGGGAGGTGAAAAACTGTTTTTT.

This rearrangement joins TRBV30 to TRBJ1-5; the D gene is possibly TRBD1 (5 bases). The germline V gene has CDR1 GTSNPN and CDR2 SVGIG (reference sequence). V lost 0 bases to trimming and J lost 4 bases, with 16 bases between them. The CDR3 runs 16 residues. In DNA, the CDR3 is TGTGCCTGGAGTGTATCGGCAGGGCTTTCTAATCAGCCCCAGCATTTT. Its translation is CAWSVSAGLSNQPQHF.

This clone was seen once. This sequence joins TRBV29-1 and TRBJ1-2, with a weak D call TRBD1 (6 bases). V was shortened by 4 bases and J by 0 bases, with 15 bases between the two germline ends. CDR1 and CDR2 (germline): SQVTM, ANQGSEA. The CDR3 has 15 amino acids. In DNA form, the CDR3 reads TGCAGCGTTGCGGATGGGGGGCAACCTAACTATGGCTACACCTTC. Amino acid sequence: CSVADGGQPNYGYTF.

V gene TRBV10-3 combines with J gene TRBJ1-1; D unclear. This CDR3 comprises 13 residues. CDR1 is ENHRY and CDR2 is SYGVKD in the germline V gene. Between the trimmed V and J ends, which lost 6 bases and 5 bases, there was a span of 13 bases. The CDR3 is CAIRLPGRTEAFF. Here the CDR3 DNA reads TGTGCCATCAGGCTCCCCGGGAGGACTGAAGCTTTCTTT.

This clone was found once. The chain is built from TRBV3-1 (or the pseudogene TRBV3-2) and TRBJ2-1, with 11 positions matching TRBD2. CDR1 and CDR2 (germline): LGHDT, YNNKEL (reference sequence). The CDR3 length is 15 residues. The V and J ends lost 4 bases and 7 bases, in that order; junction bases with no gene match: 6. CDR3 amino acids: CASSPRLAGMNEQFF. In nucleotides, the CDR3 is TGTGCCAGCAGCCCCCGACTAGCGGGGATGAATGAGCAGTTCTTC.

The rearrangement joins TRBV29-1 to TRBJ2-2; D is tentatively TRBD1 or TRBD2 (5 bases each). The V and J ends lost 7 bases and 5 bases respectively, with 20 bases between them. The germline V gene encodes CDR1 SQVTM and CDR2 ANQGSEA. The CDR3 has 15 residues. CDR3 bases: TGCAGCGGAGGCCATGTGGGGGTAGGGACCGGGGAGCTGTTTTTT. Translated: CSGGHVGVGTGELFF.

The V and J genes are TRBV19 and TRBJ2-5; D uncertain. The CDR3 loop spans 13 amino acids. Germline CDR1 LNHDA, CDR2 SQIVND (reference sequence). Trimming took 4 bases from V and 5 from J, leaving 11 bases between them. The CDR3 region has the DNA TGTGCCAGTAGTACCCAGGACGGGGAGACCCAGTACTTC. Its protein is CASSTQDGETQYF.

CDR3: CASTPRGGAFF. The CDR3 nucleotides are TGTGCCAGCACTCCAAGGGGGGGAGCTTTCTTT. The rearrangement links TRBV2 to TRBJ1-1; a possible D gene is TRBD1 (6 bases). CDR1 SNHLY and CDR2 FYNNEI come from the germline V gene. The CDR3 totals 11 residues. V was pared by 7 bases and J by 10 bases, with 13 bases between.

This chain joins TRBV2 and TRBJ1-3; D is uncertain. The germline V gene encodes CDR1 SNHLY and CDR2 FYNNEI. The length of the CDR3 is 15 residues. Trimming took 4 bases from V and 4 from J, leaving 14 bases between them. CDR3: CASSGGGMKGNTIYF. CDR3 nucleotides: TGTGCCAGCAGTGGAGGTGGCATGAAGGGAAACACCATATATTTT. Full variable domain (outside the CDR3, taken from reference TRBV2 and TRBJ1-3): EPEVTQTPSHQVTQMGQEVILRCVPISNHLYFYWYRQILGQKVEFLVSFYNNEISEKSEIFDDQFSVERPDGSNFTLKIRSTKLEDSAMYFCASSGGGMKGNTIYFGEGSWLTVV.

This clone has only a few counts. The chain links TRBV19 to TRBJ1-1; 8 bases align to TRBD1. CDR1 and CDR2 (germline): LNHDA, SQIVND (reference sequence). V was pared by 10 bases and J by 4 bases, with 11 bases of the junction left unmatched. This CDR3 region has 14 residues. This CDR3 reads CATTNQGAITEAFF. CDR3 bases: TGTGCCACCACGAACCAGGGGGCGATCACTGAAGCTTTCTTT.